The 20 T cell receptor beta chains reported below all come from one sample, sequenced in a study of blood T cell repertoires in COVID-19. Some clones are missing from TCRdb's copy, which holds only in-frame ones; the method was immunoSEQ multiplex PCR. The repertoire holds around 160,000 clones, with approximately 87% as singletons. Sample: PBMCs or T cells enriched from blood (not recorded which). The receptors were gathered from a woman in her twenties or thirties with acute COVID-19.

This chain links TRBV10-1 with TRBJ2-1, with a tentative D call TRBD2 (5 bases). Germline V CDR1 and CDR2: WNHNN, SYGVQD (reference sequence). Trimming cost V 7 bases and J 6 bases, with 16 bases left between them. This CDR3 has 14 residues. CDR3 sequence: CASKARRERNEQFF. The CDR3 DNA reads TGCGCCAGCAAAGCTCGACGGGAACGCAATGAGCAGTTCTTC.

The rearrangement links TRBV27 to TRBJ1-4; 7 bases match TRBD1. Germline assignment: CDR1 MNHEY and CDR2 SMNVEV (reference sequence). This CDR3 region has 13 residues. Unmatched junction bases numbered 7, after V lost 10 bases and J lost 5 bases. CDR3 sequence reads: CATRKQGNEKLFF. CDR3 coding DNA: TGTGCCACCCGAAAACAGGGGAATGAAAAACTGTTTTTT. Full variable domain (remainder filled in from reference TRBV27 and TRBJ1-4): EAQVTQNPRYLITVTGKKLTVTCSQNMNHEYMSWYRQDPGLGLRQIYYSMNVEVTDKGDVPEGYKVSRKEKRNFPLILESPSPNQTSLYFCATRKQGNEKLFFGSGTQLSVL.

This rearrangement joins TRBV12-3 or TRBV12-4 to TRBJ1-5; no clear D. The CDR3 totals 13 residues. V was trimmed by 5 bases and J by 1 base, leaving 6 bases between them. For the CDR3, the DNA is TGTGCCAGCAGTGCCCGGAGCAATCAGCCCCAGCATTTT. This codes for CASSARSNQPQHF.

This sequence joins TRBV7-2 and TRBJ2-3; 8 bases fit TRBD2. This CDR3 spans 14 amino acids. Trimming took 5 bases from V and 5 from J; bases not matched to a gene: 6. Germline CDR1 is SGHTA and CDR2 is FQGNSA. The CDR3, as DNA: TGTGCCAGCAGCCAAGCGGGGGCCGTAGATACGCAGTATTTT. It codes for CASSQAGAVDTQYF. Full variable domain (outside the CDR3, taken from reference TRBV7-2 and TRBJ2-3): GAGVSQSPSNKVTEKGKDVELRCDPISGHTALYWYRQSLGQGLEFLIYFQGNSAPDKSGLPSDRFSAERTGGSVSTLTIQRTQQEDSAVYLCASSQAGAVDTQYFGPGTRLTVL.

V is TRBV19 and J is TRBJ1-1; tentative D call: TRBD1 (5 bases). The CDR3 loop spans 14 amino acids. Germline-derived CDR1 and CDR2 are LNHDA and SQIVND (reference sequence). V lost 9 bases, J lost 0 bases, and 14 bases lay in between. CDR3 coding DNA: TGTGCCAGCGTAAGCAGGGCTATGAACACTGAAGCTTTCTTT. Translating it yields CASVSRAMNTEAFF.

CDR3 in amino acids: CASSLSLAVSTDTQYF. In DNA form, the CDR3 reads TGCGCCAGCAGCTTGTCACTAGCTGTCAGCACAGATACGCAGTATTTT. The chain has TRBV5-1 and TRBJ2-3, with a possible D match to TRBD2 (6 bases). Trimming cost V 1 base and J 0 bases, with 12 bases left between them. Germline CDR1 SGHRS, CDR2 YFSETQ. There are 16 residues in the CDR3.

The chain joins TRBV22-1 to TRBJ2-1; the table names TRBD1, a call not compared with the DNA. TRBV22-1 is a listed pseudogene. The CDR3 covers 16 residues. The CDR3 DNA reads as TGTCCTGGGAGCTCGACGACAGGGGGCTCTGACAATGAGCAGTTCTTC. Its protein product is CPGSSTTGGSDNEQFF.

This chain links TRBV9 with TRBJ2-7; the match to TRBD1 covers 7 bases. The CDR3 is 15 amino acids. After removal of 4 bases from V and 5 bases from J, the junction contained 12 bases not matched to a gene. Germline-derived CDR1 and CDR2 are SGDLS and YYNGEE. The CDR3 here is CASSLAPGQTHEQYF. The CDR3 DNA reads as TGTGCCAGCAGCCTCGCACCGGGACAGACTCACGAGCAGTACTTC.

The chain couples TRBV10-3 to TRBJ1-5; TRBD1 matches 7 bases. J lost 5 bases, V lost 1 base, and 5 bases had no gene match. CDR1 ENHRY and CDR2 SYGVKD come from the germline V gene. The length of the CDR3 is 15 residues. The CDR3 nucleotides read TGTGCCATCAGTGAGTTTACAGGGGAACATCAGCCCCAGCATTTT. As protein: CAISEFTGEHQPQHF.

The chain combines TRBV30 with TRBJ1-1; D remains unclear. CDR1 is GTSNPN and CDR2 is SVGIG in the germline V gene (reference sequence). The CDR3 runs to 14 residues. Trimming left V 0 bases short and J 0 bases short, with 8 bases between. In DNA form, the CDR3 reads TGTGCCTGGAGTGTTGAGCTTTTGAACACTGAAGCTTTCTTT. Amino acid sequence: CAWSVELLNTEAFF.

V gene TRBV27 combines with J gene TRBJ1-1, with a weak D call TRBD1 (5 bases). Trimming pared 8 bases from V and 10 bases from J, leaving 23 bases between. The germline V gene has CDR1 MNHEY and CDR2 SMNVEV (reference sequence). This CDR3 is built from 14 residues. CDR3 sequence reads: CASAPFGAASAAFF. The CDR3 nucleotides read TGTGCCAGCGCACCCTTTGGGGCGGCCTCTGCAGCTTTCTTT.

The rearrangement joins TRBV7-3 to TRBJ2-3; 14 bases line up with TRBD2. Germline values: CDR1 SGHTA, CDR2 FQGTGA. The CDR3 runs 22 residues. J lost 1 base, V lost 5 bases, and 20 bases had no gene match. The CDR3 spells CASSLHPGTSGSNGWGTDTQYF. The CDR3 bases are TGTGCCAGCAGCCTCCACCCGGGGACTAGCGGGAGTAATGGGTGGGGCACAGATACGCAGTATTTT.

The gene calls are TRBV5-4 and TRBJ2-1, with 8 bases fitting TRBD2. Germline assignment: CDR1 SGHNT and CDR2 YYREEE (reference sequence). The ends lost 4 bases at V and 4 bases at J; junction bases unmatched: 10. The CDR3 is 16 amino acids. The CDR3 region is CASSQSMASGYNEQFF. The CDR3 DNA follows: TGTGCCAGCAGCCAGAGCATGGCTAGCGGGTACAATGAGCAGTTCTTC.

The CDR3 loop is CASSPGVSGANVLTF. CDR3 coding DNA: TGCGCCAGCAGCCCAGGGGTCTCTGGGGCCAACGTCCTGACTTTC. The gene calls are TRBV5-1 and TRBJ2-6; D is possibly TRBD1 (6 bases). CDR3 length equals 15 residues. Germline CDR1 and CDR2: SGHRS and YFSETQ. Deletions cut 4 bases from V and 0 bases from J, with 8 bases between.

V gene TRBV19 combines with J gene TRBJ1-5, with a tentative D call TRBD1 (5 bases). The CDR3 is 15 residues long. Between the trimmed V and J ends, which lost 6 bases and 3 bases, there was a span of 15 bases. Germline assignment: CDR1 LNHDA and CDR2 SQIVND (reference sequence). The DNA of the CDR3 is TGTGCCAGTAGGGATCAGGGATGGGCCAATCAGCCCCAGCATTTT. Translated: CASRDQGWANQPQHF. Using reference TRBV19 and TRBJ1-5 for the parts outside the CDR3, the full variable domain is DGGITQSPKYLFRKEGQNVTLSCEQNLNHDAMYWYRQDPGQGLRLIYYSQIVNDFQKGDIAEGYSVSREKKESFPLTVTSAQKNPTAFYLCASRDQGWANQPQHFGDGTRLSIL.

The chain uses TRBV28 and TRBJ1-2; D gene unclear. This CDR3 is 11 amino acids long. V was trimmed by 3 bases and J by 12 bases, leaving 11 bases between them. In germline, CDR1 is MDHEN, CDR2 SYDVKM. DNA of the CDR3: TGTGCCAGCAGTTTCGGGTTTCTCCACACCTTC. It yields the protein CASSFGFLHTF.

V and J are TRBV9 and TRBJ1-2; no clear D gene. CDR1 is SGDLS and CDR2 is YYNGEE in the germline V gene. The CDR3 contains 14 residues. The ends were cut back, 0 bases at V and 4 bases at J, with 10 bases in the middle. This CDR3 reads CASSVGGDTYGYTF. Here the CDR3 DNA reads TGTGCCAGCAGCGTAGGCGGCGATACCTATGGCTACACCTTC.

This rearrangement joins TRBV28 to TRBJ1-5; D is possibly TRBD1 (5 bases). CDR1 and CDR2 (germline): MDHEN, SYDVKM. With 2 bases removed from V and 2 bases from J, the gap between germline ends came to 10 bases. The CDR3 has 15 residues. DNA for the CDR3: TGTGCCAGCAGTTTACGGGGGAATGGCAATCAGCCCCAGCATTTT. This sequence encodes CASSLRGNGNQPQHF.

This chain's CDR3 is CAWSRQGPNTGELFF. In DNA form, the CDR3 reads TGTGCCTGGAGTCGACAGGGCCCGAACACCGGGGAGCTGTTTTTT. V and J are TRBV30 and TRBJ2-2; 7 nucleotides agree with TRBD1. Germline V CDR1 and CDR2: GTSNPN, SVGIG (reference sequence). Losses at the gene ends were 2 bases for V and 0 bases for J; bases not matched to a gene: 3. The CDR3 consists of 15 residues.

This clone was picked up a small number of times. The genes are TRBV9 and TRBJ1-1; D uncertain. This CDR3 comprises 15 residues. The V gene's germline CDR1 is SGDLS and CDR2 YYNGEE. Trimming left V 3 bases short and J 8 bases short, with 20 bases between. The CDR3 reads CASSDLLGERTEAFF. As DNA, the CDR3 is TGTGCCAGCAGCGACCTATTGGGAGAGCGAACCGAAGCTTTCTTT.